A selection of T cell receptor beta chains follows, all from one sample in a study of shared clonotypes between healthy human individuals. Only in-frame clones appear in the TCRdb table, and some are missing; sequencing was by immunoSEQ multiplex PCR. The sample includes about 1 million clones, about 80% of them seen just once. Material for sequencing was memory CD4+ T cells sorted from blood. These receptors all come from a man aged 18-30 years in good health. The CDR3 runs from the conserved cysteine through the conserved F or W. A D gene is named only where the DNA matches it firmly. Size values are once, few and many counts, or a class for expanded clones, and some rows have none.

>TRBV11-2|TRBD2|TRBJ2-1|.
CASSLTGLAAYNEQFF
TGTGCCAGCAGCTTAACGGGACTAGCGGCCTACAATGAGCAGTTCTTC
>TRBV9|.|TRBJ2-5|.
CASNPETQYF
TGTGCCAGCAACCCAGAGACCCAGTACTTC
>TRBV7-8|.|TRBJ2-7|.
CASSLIPSSLSSGEQYF
TGTGCCAGCAGCTTAATCCCCTCGTCACTTTCCTCTGGCGAGCAGTACTTC
>TRBV29-1|.|TRBJ1-2|.
CSVERDGGIHGYTF
TGCAGCGTTGAACGGGACGGTGGGATTCATGGCTACACCTTC
>TRBV11-3|.|TRBJ2-3|once
CASSLGPGDTQYF
TGTGCCAGCAGCTTAGGGCCGGGGGATACGCAGTATTTT
>TRBV18|.|TRBJ2-2|.
CASSPRQLNTGELFF
TGTGCCAGCTCACCGAGACAGTTGAACACCGGGGAGCTGTTTTTT
>TRBV27|TRBD1|TRBJ2-2|.
CASSRDRVPTGELFF
TGTGCCAGCAGCCGGGACAGGGTTCCCACCGGGGAGCTGTTTTTT
>TRBV10-3|.|TRBJ1-2|.
CAITSSGGSYGYTF
TGTGCCATCACTTCCTCCGGAGGGTCTTACGGCTACACCTTC
>TRBV6-1|TRBD1|TRBJ2-2|.
CASSVAGTGIPGELFF
TGTGCCAGCAGTGTTGCCGGGACAGGAATACCCGGGGAGCTGTTTTTT
>TRBV13|TRBD1|TRBJ1-1|.
CASSLGAGSGGGTEAFF
TGTGCCAGCAGCTTAGGGGCGGGGTCAGGGGGAGGAACTGAAGCTTTCTTT
>TRBV11-2|.|TRBJ2-6|.
CASSPGSGANVLTF
TGTGCCAGCAGCCCCGGTTCCGGGGCTAACGTCCTGACTTTC
>TRBV30|.|TRBJ2-3|.
CAWSVSRTAPNADTQYF
TGTGCCTGGAGTGTATCGAGGACAGCTCCTAACGCAGATACGCAGTATTTT
>TRBV7-9|TRBD1|TRBJ2-1|.
CASSPLRTGGVQHEQFF
TGTGCCAGCAGCCCACTTCGGACAGGGGGCGTTCAGCATGAGCAGTTCTTC
>TRBV5-1|.|TRBJ1-3|.
CASSRDAGNTIYF
TGCGCCAGCAGCCGGGACGCTGGAAACACCATATATTTT
>TRBV30|TRBD1|TRBJ1-6|many
CAWRRDKPGQVGLSYNSPLHF
TGTGCCTGGAGAAGAGACAAACCGGGACAGGTGGGCTTGTCCTATAATTCACCCCTCCACTTT
>TRBV6-5|TRBD1|TRBJ1-2|.
CASSVDRGTYYGYTF
TGTGCCAGCAGCGTCGACAGGGGGACCTATTATGGCTACACCTTC
>TRBV18|.|TRBJ2-7|.
CASSPSSASYEQYF
TGTGCCAGCTCACCGTCTAGCGCCTCCTACGAGCAGTACTTC
>TRBV4-3|.|TRBJ1-4|.
CASSQDGQVVEKLFF
TGCGCCAGCAGCCAAGATGGGCAGGTGGTTGAAAAACTGTTTTTT
>TRBV27|.|TRBJ2-7|.
CATRTVSYEQYF
TGTGCCACCAGGACGGTCTCCTACGAGCAGTACTTC
>TRBV30|TRBD1|TRBJ1-5|few
CAWSSNRGIGQPQHF
TGTGCCTGGAGCTCCAACAGGGGGATAGGTCAGCCCCAGCATTTT
>TRBV14|.|TRBJ2-1|.
CASSQDVAGLYNEQFF
TGTGCCAGCAGCCAAGATGTTGCGGGGTTGTACAATGAGCAGTTCTTC
>TRBV6-5|TRBD1|TRBJ1-1|.
CASSPGDRGVTEAFF
TGTGCCAGCAGTCCCGGGGACAGAGGGGTCACTGAAGCTTTCTTT
>TRBV7-8|TRBD2|TRBJ2-5|.
CASSLYNGRSQETQYF
TGTGCCAGCAGCTTATATAACGGGAGGAGCCAAGAGACCCAGTACTTC
>TRBV5-1|.|TRBJ2-1|.
CASSLGLAINLNPTTYNEQFF
TGCGCCAGCAGCTTGGGGCTAGCGATAAACCTAAACCCTACAACCTACAATGAGCAGTTCTTC
>TRBV14|.|TRBJ2-3|.
CASSQVNHRADTQYF
TGTGCCAGCAGCCAGGTAAACCACAGGGCAGATACGCAGTATTTT
>TRBV25-1|.|TRBJ2-6|.
CASSREGANVLTF
TGTGCCAGCAGTAGGGAGGGGGCCAACGTCCTGACTTTC
>TRBV29-1|TRBD1|TRBJ1-4|.
CSVRDRGLYNEKLFF
TGCAGCGTCCGGGACAGGGGGCTGTATAATGAAAAACTGTTTTTT
>TRBV25-1|.|TRBJ1-4|.
CASSEVHWGANEKLFF
TGTGCCAGCAGTGAAGTCCACTGGGGAGCTAATGAAAAACTGTTTTTT
>TRBV7-2|.|TRBJ2-2|.
CASSLAWGSGELFF
TGTGCCAGCAGCTTAGCGTGGGGGTCCGGGGAGCTGTTTTTT
>TRBV11-2|.|TRBJ1-2|few
CASSPQVSVYGYTF
TGTGCCAGCAGCCCCCAAGTCTCGGTCTATGGCTACACCTTC
>TRBV9|.|TRBJ1-2|once
CASSVAAGTSYGYTF
TGTGCCAGCAGCGTAGCTGCAGGGACTAGCTATGGCTACACCTTC
>TRBV6-1|TRBD1|TRBJ1-5|once
CASSVTWTGSGQPQHF
TGTGCCAGCAGTGTGACTTGGACAGGGTCGGGTCAGCCCCAGCATTTT
>TRBV5-1|.|TRBJ2-2|once
CASSPVAGAPGELFF
TGCGCCAGCAGCCCGGTTGCGGGGGCCCCCGGGGAGCTGTTTTTT
>TRBV19|.|TRBJ2-7|.
CASTTPGRSYEQYF
TGTGCCAGTACGACCCCGGGGCGCTCCTACGAGCAGTACTTC
>TRBV7-9|.|TRBJ2-5|.
CASTPGRLQETQYF
TGTGCCAGCACCCCAGGGAGATTGCAAGAGACCCAGTACTTC
>TRBV6-6|.|TRBJ1-3|.
CAGAGGNTIYF
TGTGCCGGGGCAGGGGGAAACACCATATATTTT
>TRBV28|.|TRBJ2-7|few
CASRVLSGNEQYF
TGTGCCAGCAGGGTCTTATCTGGGAACGAGCAGTACTTC